These 8 T cell receptor beta chains share one sample of origin, sequenced in a study of T-cell reconstitution after alpha-beta-depleted transplantation in children. Researchers prepared the TCRbeta library using unique molecular identifiers, the study reports. TCRdb re-analysed the PCR reads in MiXCR, keeping a single row per CDR3 protein. The data show about 980,000 distinct CDR3 sequences, about 30% seen once. Sequencing used PBMCs, mostly from graft donor cells, obtained 360 days after TCRalphabeta/CD19-depleted stem cell transplant. Receptors originate from a boy under two years old who had a stem cell transplant for SCID, so the T cells may come from the graft donor.

The rearrangement links TRBV12-3 or TRBV12-4 to TRBJ1-5; D gene uncertain. Between the trimmed V and J ends, which lost 5 bases and 7 bases, there was a span of 12 bases. This CDR3 has 13 residues. Here the CDR3 reads CASSPTGRQPQHF. The CDR3 DNA reads as TGTGCCAGCAGTCCCACGGGGAGACAGCCCCAGCATTTT.

V gene TRBV30 combines with J gene TRBJ2-5; 13 bases are a match to TRBD2. This CDR3 has 16 residues. Germline CDR1 reads GTSNPN; CDR2 reads SVGIG (reference sequence). V shed 1 base, J shed 5 bases, and the junction held 7 bases outside the gene matches. CDR3 protein: CAWSGELAGGRETQYF. The CDR3 DNA reads TGTGCCTGGAGTGGGGAACTAGCGGGGGGGCGGGAGACCCAGTACTTC.

The CDR3 nucleotides are TGTGCCAGCACCTCAACCAGGACAGGGGGCATAATCCTATACAATGAGCAGTTCTTC. Translated: CASTSTRTGGIILYNEQFF. V usage is TRBV5-6 and J usage is TRBJ2-1; the match to TRBD1 covers 11 bases. There are 19 residues in the CDR3. Trimming took 6 bases from V and 4 from J; bases not matched to a gene: 18. Germline CDR1 SGHDT, CDR2 YYEEEE.

This clonotype was found once. V and J are TRBV11-2 and TRBJ1-6, with TRBD1 as a possible D gene (5 bases). The V and J ends lost 0 bases and 1 base respectively, with 19 bases between them. This CDR3 comprises 20 residues. Germline V lookup: CDR1 SGHAT, CDR2 FQNNGV. In nucleotides, the CDR3 is TGTGCCAGCAGCTTAGATCCCGGGACGTCACAACGATCCTATAATTCACCCCTCCACTTT. Amino acids: CASSLDPGTSQRSYNSPLHF.

V gene TRBV15 combines with J gene TRBJ1-4, with D unclear. Germline V gives CDR1 LNHNV, CDR2 YYDKDF (reference sequence). This CDR3 comprises 12 residues. V was shortened by 3 bases and J by 8 bases, with 7 bases between the two germline ends. CDR3 in amino acids: CATSRTLEKLFF. The CDR3 region has the DNA TGTGCCACCAGCAGGACCTTAGAAAAACTGTTTTTT.

This clonotype was picked up a small number of times. This chain joins TRBV5-1 and TRBJ1-2; D is uncertain. The germline V gene has CDR1 SGHRS and CDR2 YFSETQ. The CDR3 has 16 amino acids. The V and J ends lost 2 bases and 8 bases respectively, with 22 bases between them. CDR3 sequence: CASSLSLADESRGYTF. The CDR3 DNA sequence: TGCGCCAGCAGCTTATCTCTCGCTGACGAGAGTCGGGGCTACACCTTC.

The rearrangement links TRBV25-1 to TRBJ2-3; perhaps TRBD2 as D (5 bases). The CDR3 sequence is 14 residues long. Trimming took 1 base from V and 9 from J, leaving 14 bases between them. From germline, CDR1 is MGHDK and CDR2 SYGVNS. CDR3 sequence (DNA): TGTGCCAGCAGTGAATCCAAGACCCCGGGGACGCAGTATTTT. It codes for CASSESKTPGTQYF.

The chain links TRBV20-1 to TRBJ2-2; 7 nucleotides line up with TRBD1. Germline loops: CDR1 DFQATT, CDR2 SNEGSKA (reference sequence). This CDR3 has 13 residues. The V and J ends lost 3 bases and 6 bases, in that order; junction bases with no gene match: 4. CDR3 region: CSASAGTAGELFF. CDR3 DNA sequence: TGCAGTGCTAGTGCCGGGACAGCCGGGGAGCTGTTTTTT.